The source of this T cell receptor (beta chain) is a study of OX40 agonist ivuxolimab in advanced cancers. The germline V gene has CDR1 LGHNA and CDR2 YSLEER. With 5 bases clipped from V and 1 base from J, the junction kept 4 bases outside the gene matches. The CDR3 is made up of 16 amino acids. Libraries were prepared by immunoSEQ multiplex PCR; TCRdb keeps only in-frame clonotypes and omits some of them. This sample has around 53,000 clones, with about 93% found just once. This clone is labeled as medium-sized. This chain joins TRBV4-3 and TRBJ2-5; 13 bases agree with TRBD2. The clonotype was recovered from an adult with an advanced solid tumor such as melanoma, head and neck, liver or kidney cancer. The source material was CD4+ or CD8+ T cells sorted from blood, sampled in a trial of the OX40 agonist ivuxolimab. The CDR3 spells CASSFGTSGTQETQYF. In DNA, the CDR3 is TGCGCCAGCAGCTTCGGGACTAGCGGGACCCAAGAGACCCAGTACTTC.